This entry lists 18 T cell receptor beta chains sequenced from one sample in a study of T cells in Graves' hyperthyroidism and ophthalmopathy. There were TCR beta CDR3 regions amplified from RNA transcripts. The primer set for the first-round RT-PCR of the TCR CDR3 was HTBI. Each CDR3 protein is one row after TCRdb ran MiXCR on the multiplex PCR reads. The data hold about 680,000 distinct CDR3 sequences, with under 45% observed a single time. Sequenced material: blood. The receptors here all came from a woman aged 35 to 49 with Graves' hyperthyroidism.

Concerning this clonotype itself: A read error may account for a junction end that differs from germline. The rearrangement uses TRBV7-9 and TRBJ1-1; possibly TRBD1 for D (5 bases). This CDR3 is 17 amino acids long. Germline CDR1 SEHNR, CDR2 FQNEAQ (reference sequence). CDR3 DNA: TGCGCCAGCAGCCCACAGATCCCCGGGGCAAGTTACACTGAAGCTTTCTTT. Protein sequence: CASSPQIPGASYTEAFF.

The chain couples TRBV4-1 to TRBJ2-2; TRBD1 might be the D (6 bases). V dropped 4 bases and J dropped 1 base, with 10 bases sitting between them. CDR3 length: 15 residues. Germline assignment: CDR1 MGHRA and CDR2 YSYEKL. The CDR3 spells CASSRDTRNTGELFF. CDR3 DNA: TGCGCCAGCAGCCGGGACACCCGGAACACCGGGGAGCTGTTTTTT.

This clonotype was observed once. This rearrangement joins TRBV20-1 to TRBJ2-7; D perhaps matches TRBD1 (6 bases). Trimming removed 6 bases at V and 2 bases at J, with 17 bases between. Per germline, CDR1 DFQATT and CDR2 SNEGSKA (reference sequence). The CDR3 is 14 residues long. CDR3 region: CSALDLTGPYEQYF. DNA of the CDR3: TGCAGTGCCCTAGACCTGACAGGACCCTACGAGCAGTACTTC.

This clonotype was counted at least ten times. J is TRBJ1-4 and V is TRBV10-3; D is unclear. Looked up from germline, CDR1 is ENHRY and CDR2 is SYGVKD. Trimming took off 6 bases at V and 5 bases at J, with 10 bases between the two ends. The CDR3 covers 13 residues. CDR3 DNA sequence: TGTGCCATCAGGAATACAAGGAATGAAAAACTGTTTTTT. Its translation: CAIRNTRNEKLFF.

This clonotype was seen only a few times. The junction and the germline gene differ at one end; a read error may be behind it. The chain employs TRBV5-1 and TRBJ2-7; D is ambiguous. CDR1 and CDR2 from the germline V gene are SGHRS and YFSETQ. This CDR3 contains 16 residues. The CDR3 DNA sequence: TGTGCCAGCAGCTTACTCCTAAGTGATTCACCCTACGAGCAGTACTTC. Protein product: CASSLLLSDSPYEQYF.

This chain links TRBV9 with TRBJ1-3; the match to TRBD1 covers 7 bases. V gave up 4 bases and J gave up 7 bases; unmatched junction bases: 8. Germline assignment: CDR1 SGDLS and CDR2 YYNGEE. This CDR3 has 14 residues. CDR3 sequence reads: CASSLRGVGNTIYF. CDR3 bases: TGTGCCAGCAGCCTCAGGGGGGTGGGGAACACCATATATTTT.

The chain uses TRBV29-1 and TRBJ2-1, with D possibly being TRBD1 (5 bases). The germline V gene has CDR1 SQVTM and CDR2 ANQGSEA. V shed 4 bases and J shed 8 bases, with 12 bases lying between them. The CDR3 has 12 residues. For the CDR3, the DNA is TGCAGCGTTGCAGGGAATCGCGATGAGCAGTTCTTC. The encoded protein is CSVAGNRDEQFF.

This clonotype came up many times. CDR3 bases: TGTGCCAGTTCCTTCTTAATCGGACAGGGGACCAATTCACCCCTCCACTTT. Protein product: CASSFLIGQGTNSPLHF. The rearrangement links TRBV19 to TRBJ1-6; TRBD1 matches 9 bases. Losses at the gene ends were 8 bases for V and 7 bases for J; bases not matched to a gene: 15. Germline V gene lookup returns CDR1 LNHDA and CDR2 SQIVND (reference sequence). This CDR3 is built from 17 residues. Full variable domain (rest looked up from reference TRBV19 and TRBJ1-6): DGGITQSPKYLFRKEGQNVTLSCEQNLNHDAMYWYRQDPGQGLRLIYYSQIVNDFQKGDIAEGYSVSREKKESFPLTVTSAQKNPTAFYLCASSFLIGQGTNSPLHFGNGTRLTVT.

This clonotype has just a few counts. This rearrangement joins TRBV4-2 to TRBJ2-7; no clear D gene. The CDR3 has 14 amino acids. Germline values: CDR1 LGHNA, CDR2 YNFKEQ. Trimming left V 4 bases short and J 0 bases short, with 10 bases between. In DNA form, the CDR3 reads TGTGCCAGCAGCCTCCTGACGGTCTCCTACGAGCAGTACTTC. Translation: CASSLLTVSYEQYF.

This clonotype was seen many times. The gene calls are TRBV2 and TRBJ1-2; TRBD1 matches at 7 bases. The ends lost 6 bases at V and 7 bases at J; junction bases unmatched: 8. The CDR3 covers 13 residues. CDR1 SNHLY and CDR2 FYNNEI come from the germline V gene. The CDR3 sequence: CASSLTGVSGYTF. For the CDR3, the DNA is TGTGCCAGCAGCCTAACAGGGGTTAGTGGCTACACCTTC.

This clonotype has a handful of counts. J is TRBJ1-2 and V is TRBV3-1; D gene uncertain. V was pared by 0 bases and J by 7 bases, with 6 bases between. The CDR3 is made up of 12 amino acids. Germline V gene lookup returns CDR1 LGHDT and CDR2 YNNKEL (reference sequence). CDR3: CASSQDRRGYTF. The CDR3 DNA is TGTGCCAGCAGCCAAGATCGACGTGGCTACACCTTC.

This clonotype appeared a few times. The chain employs TRBV6-5 and TRBJ1-1; the D gene is possibly TRBD1 (5 bases). Germline CDR1 and CDR2: MNHEY and SVGAGI. This CDR3 comprises 13 residues. V was trimmed by 8 bases and J by 6 bases, leaving 16 bases between them. The CDR3 spells CASALGGAAEAFF. Written as DNA, the CDR3 is TGTGCCAGCGCCCTCGGAGGGGCTGCTGAAGCTTTCTTT.

This clonotype occurred a few times. The rearrangement joins TRBV15 to TRBJ1-5; D is unresolved. V lost 0 bases and J lost 7, with 10 bases in between. The germline V gene encodes CDR1 LNHNV and CDR2 YYDKDF (reference sequence). The CDR3 consists of 14 residues. Here the CDR3 reads CATSRDAVSQPQHF. The CDR3 DNA sequence: TGTGCCACCAGCAGAGATGCAGTGTCACAGCCCCAGCATTTT.

In this sample, this clonotype turned up once. The V call is TRBV27, the J call TRBJ1-1; the D gene is possibly TRBD1 (5 bases). Germline V CDR1 and CDR2: MNHEY, SMNVEV (reference sequence). The CDR3 totals 15 residues. V was trimmed by 8 bases and J by 7 bases, leaving 23 bases between them. Here the CDR3 DNA reads TGTGCCAGCGGATTCAGGGCCCCCTATCATATTGAAGCTTTCTTT. It codes for CASGFRAPYHIEAFF.

A word on this clonotype: The conserved phenylalanine or tryptophan normally closing the CDR3 is absent here, so this likely arose from a read error. The chain is built from TRBV5-4 and TRBJ1-1; no clear D. Germline V gene data show CDR1 as SGHNT and CDR2 as YYREEE (reference sequence). Trimming pared 2 bases from V and 0 bases from J, leaving 14 bases between. This CDR3 spans 16 amino acids. CDR3 loop: CASSFGVPPVNTEAFS. CDR3 nucleotide sequence: TGTGCCAGCAGCTTCGGCGTACCGCCGGTGAACACTGAAGCTTTCTCT.

Worth noting for this clonotype: The junction departs from the called germline gene at one end, perhaps through a read error. The rearrangement uses TRBV7-2 and TRBJ2-7, with 9 bases aligning to TRBD1. CDR1 and CDR2 from the germline V gene are SGHTA and FQGNSA. The CDR3 is 12 amino acids. Here the CDR3 DNA reads TGTGCCAGCAGCTACCGGGGACAGGGTTACCTCTTC. Its translation is CASSYRGQGYLF.

This clonotype was counted at least ten times. V usage is TRBV20-1 and J usage is TRBJ1-5; D is possibly TRBD1 (5 bases). Germline CDR1 and CDR2: DFQATT and SNEGSKA (reference sequence). V dropped 0 bases and J dropped 2 bases, with 8 bases sitting between them. The CDR3 spans 14 residues. The CDR3 loop reads CSAREGHRNQPQHF. The CDR3 nucleotides are TGCAGTGCTAGAGAAGGACACCGCAATCAGCCCCAGCATTTT.

The chain has TRBV24-1 and TRBJ1-6; 9 positions match TRBD1. Germline V lookup: CDR1 KGHDR, CDR2 SFDVKD. This CDR3 has 16 amino acids. V trimming: 3 bases; J trimming: 6 bases; junction bases outside the gene matches: 5. Here the CDR3 reads CATSDAKQGANSPLHF. The CDR3 DNA is TGTGCCACCAGTGATGCGAAACAGGGGGCTAATTCACCCCTCCACTTT.